Below, one TCR beta chain is given with its context. Its antigen is still unknown. The data derive from a study of neoadjuvant anti-PD-1 for oral cavity cancer. TCRdb keeps only in-frame clones here, not all; method: immunoSEQ multiplex PCR. The table lists about 61,000 clones, around 85% of them singletons. Cohort: HPV-negative, locally advanced oral cavity squamous cell carcinoma patients. The germline gives CDR1 MGHDK, CDR2 SYGVNS. V was pared by 6 bases and J by 6 bases, with 4 bases of the junction left unmatched. The CDR3 sequence is 14 residues long. General study results and limits: With three patients per group, TCR findings need larger cohorts. PBMC Gini-index clonality exceeded responders' in non-responders post-nivolumab.

Sequenced here: PBMCs, sampled before nivolumab (anti-PD-1) treatment. The chain employs TRBV25-1 and TRBJ1-6, with 8 bases matching TRBD1. The sequence was collected from a person aged 35 to 85 with oral cavity squamous cell carcinoma. The CDR3 nucleotides are TGTGCCAGCAGAGCAGGGGGCTCTAATTCACCCCTCCACTTT. It yields the protein CASRAGGSNSPLHF.